A selection of T cell receptor beta chains follows, all from one sample in a study of cytomegalovirus exposure and HLA in healthy donors. Assay used: immunoSEQ multiplex PCR; TCRdb lists only in-frame clones, some missing. The sample comprises tens of thousands of clones, 40% to 45% of which are singletons, and 2% rests with the top ten. The sequenced sample was PBMCs. These receptors were collected from a woman aged 45-60 years in good health and CMV-seronegative. The CDR3 runs from the conserved cysteine through the conserved F or W. D genes are given only for firm matches. Part of the rows lack a size; the others show once, few, many or a class for expanded clones.

V gene	D gene	J gene	clone size	CDR3 protein	CDR3 DNA
TRBV6-5	.	TRBJ1-4	few	CASRPESATNEKLFF	TGTGCCAGCAGACCGGAGTCTGCAACTAATGAAAAACTGTTTTTT
TRBV4-1	TRBD2	TRBJ2-1	few	CASSLPLAGAQQFF	TGCGCCAGCAGCCTACCCCTAGCGGGGGCTCAGCAGTTCTTC
TRBV18	TRBD1	TRBJ2-2	.	CASSRDRGSNTGELFF	TGTGCCAGCTCTCGGGACAGGGGGTCGAACACCGGGGAGCTGTTTTTT
TRBV2	.	TRBJ1-6	.	CASSGEDYNSPLHF	TGTGCCAGCAGTGGAGAGGATTATAATTCACCCCTCCACTTT
TRBV6-6	TRBD1	TRBJ1-1	.	CASRPPGQTNTEAFF	TGTGCCAGCAGGCCACCGGGACAGACGAACACTGAAGCTTTCTTT
TRBV5-1	.	TRBJ1-3	.	CASSLGDFSGNTIYF	TGCGCCAGCAGCTTGGGGGACTTCTCTGGAAACACCATATATTTT
TRBV18	.	TRBJ1-2	.	CASSPSVRGDSYGYTF	TGTGCCAGCTCACCTTCCGTTCGGGGGGATTCCTATGGCTACACCTTC
TRBV7-9	TRBD1	TRBJ2-7	.	CASSPGQGGYEQYF	TGTGCCAGCAGCCCCGGACAGGGGGGCTACGAGCAGTACTTC
TRBV11-2	TRBD2	TRBJ2-1	.	CASSQGTSINEQFF	TGTGCCAGCAGCCAGGGGACTAGCATCAATGAGCAGTTCTTC
TRBV5-1	.	TRBJ2-3	.	CASSSDTPLTDTQYF	TGCGCCAGCAGCTCCGACACTCCACTCACTGATACGCAGTATTTT
TRBV7-2	.	TRBJ2-3	once	CASSLGAGGTDTQYF	TGTGCCAGCAGCTTAGGAGCAGGGGGCACAGATACGCAGTATTTT